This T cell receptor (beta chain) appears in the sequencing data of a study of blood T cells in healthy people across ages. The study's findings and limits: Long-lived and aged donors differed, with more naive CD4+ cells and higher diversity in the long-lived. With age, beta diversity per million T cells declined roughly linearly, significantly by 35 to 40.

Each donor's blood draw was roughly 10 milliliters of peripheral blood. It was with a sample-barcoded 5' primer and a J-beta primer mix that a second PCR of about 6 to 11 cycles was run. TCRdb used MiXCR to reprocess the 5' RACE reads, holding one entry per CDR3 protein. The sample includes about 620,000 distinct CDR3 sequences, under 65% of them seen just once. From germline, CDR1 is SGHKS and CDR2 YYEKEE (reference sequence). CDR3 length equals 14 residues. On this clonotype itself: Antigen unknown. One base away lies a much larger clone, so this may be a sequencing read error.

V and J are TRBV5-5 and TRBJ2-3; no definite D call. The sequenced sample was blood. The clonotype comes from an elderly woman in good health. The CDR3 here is CASNLREYTDTQYF. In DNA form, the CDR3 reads TGTGCCAGCAACTTGCGAGAATACACAGATACGCAGTATTTT.